One sample yielded the 30 T cell receptor beta chains listed below, sequenced in a study of a mutant IDH1 vaccine in newly diagnosed glioma. Data came from immunoSEQ multiplex PCR; TCRdb stores just in-frame clones and leaves some out. The table has 15,000 to 20,000 clones, more than 65% seen once. The time point was: baseline, week 1 (first vaccination visit). Treatment: pre-vaccination baseline after standard-of-care therapy. The sample consisted of PBMCs, taken from a glioma patient treated with radiotherapy, temozolomide or both. The receptor set was obtained from a man aged 40-49 years with glioma.

This clone was seen more than once but under ten times. Within the sample, other DNA sequences also encode this same CDR3. The chain joins TRBV5-1 to TRBJ1-1; perhaps TRBD1 as D (5 bases). The germline V gene has CDR1 SGHRS and CDR2 YFSETQ. The CDR3 spans 13 residues. V was clipped by 4 bases and J by 4 bases, with 11 bases between them. This CDR3 is CASSLRGGTEAFF. The CDR3 nucleotides read TGCGCCAGCAGCCTAAGGGGTGGCACTGAAGCTTTCTTT.

Here the CDR3 DNA reads TGTGCCAGCAGTTCACGGACGACGGAGACCCAGTACTTC. As protein: CASSSRTTETQYF. This chain links TRBV28 with TRBJ2-5; D gene uncertain. Trimming stripped 4 bases from V and 5 bases from J, with 11 bases between. The CDR3 is made up of 13 amino acids. Germline V gene lookup returns CDR1 MDHEN and CDR2 SYDVKM.

The chain combines TRBV11-2 with TRBJ1-2; 8 nucleotides line up with TRBD1. The CDR3 loop spans 17 amino acids. The trim removed 5 bases at V and 4 bases at J, leaving 15 bases unmatched. The germline V gene encodes CDR1 SGHAT and CDR2 FQNNGV. CDR3 residues: CASSPGGGLTLTYGYTF. The CDR3 DNA reads as TGTGCCAGCAGCCCAGGGGGCGGCCTCACCCTCACCTATGGCTACACCTTC. The full variable domain, rest sourced from reference TRBV11-2 and TRBJ1-2, is EAGVAQSPRYKIIEKRQSVAFWCNPISGHATLYWYQQILGQGPKLLIQFQNNGVVDDSQLPKDRFSAERLKGVDSTLKIQPAKLEDSAVYLCASSPGGGLTLTYGYTFGSGTRLTVV.

This chain joins TRBV11-2 and TRBJ1-1; D is unresolved. The CDR3 covers 11 residues. V was trimmed by 5 bases and J by 13 bases, leaving 14 bases between them. CDR1 SGHAT and CDR2 FQNNGV come from the germline V gene. This CDR3 is CASSLTLWVFF. The DNA for the CDR3 is TGTGCCAGCAGCCTGACCCTGTGGGTTTTCTTT.

The J gene is TRBJ2-1, the V gene TRBV14, with D perhaps given as TRBD1 or TRBD2 (9 bases each). Germline CDR1 and CDR2: SGHDN and FVKESK. This CDR3 is built from 20 residues. Trimming shortened V by 3 bases and J by 5 bases, and 29 bases separated the two germline ends. The CDR3 reads CASSHLDRGPRTSEHNEQFF. CDR3 DNA sequence: TGTGCCAGCAGCCACTTGGACAGGGGACCACGGACTAGCGAGCACAATGAGCAGTTCTTC.

Concerning this clone: Relative to the germline gene, one junction end is altered; a read error may explain this. The rearrangement links TRBV5-8 to TRBJ1-5, with D hard to call. Germline V gives CDR1 SGHTS, CDR2 YDEGEE. The length of the CDR3 is 13 residues. The CDR3 bases are TGTGCCAGCAGCCTCAATAGCAATCAGCCCCAGCAGTTT. Translating it yields CASSLNSNQPQQF.

The chain couples TRBV4-1 to TRBJ2-7, with 11 bases aligning to TRBD2. The V gene end was trimmed by 2 bases and the J gene end by 5 bases; junction bases not matched to a gene: 5. This CDR3 region has 15 residues. Germline CDR1 MGHRA, CDR2 YSYEKL. The DNA of the CDR3 is TGCGCCAGCAGCCAACCTACTAGCGGGAGTAACGAGCAGTACTTC. Protein product: CASSQPTSGSNEQYF.

This rearrangement joins TRBV9 to TRBJ2-5; 7 positions match TRBD2. The J call may be faulty, since TRBJ2-7 better matches the DNA end. The CDR3 length is 15 residues. Germline V gives CDR1 SGDLS, CDR2 YYNGEE. The CDR3 region has the DNA TGTGCCAGCAGCGTAGCGGCGGGAGCAAACTACGAGCAGTACTTC. Protein sequence: CASSVAAGANYEQYF.

The CDR3 DNA is TGTGCCAGCAGTCCGCTGGGGGGCAATCAGCCCCAGCATTTT. This codes for CASSPLGGNQPQHF. The chain carries TRBV6-6 and TRBJ1-5, with D maybe TRBD1 (5 bases). The CDR3 has 14 amino acids. The germline V gene encodes CDR1 MNHNY and CDR2 SVGAGI (reference sequence). Trimming took 5 bases from V and 2 from J, leaving 10 bases between them.

The chain couples TRBV7-9 to TRBJ2-7; D is unclear. The V end lost 5 bases, the J end lost 5 bases, and 19 bases lay between the germline ends. Germline CDR1 is SEHNR and CDR2 is FQNEAQ (reference sequence). This CDR3 comprises 15 residues. CDR3 nucleotide sequence: TGTGCCAGCAGCCAACCAGGTGGGGATTCCAACGAGCAGTACGTC. Protein sequence: CASSQPGGDSNEQYV.

This clone was seen once. The rearrangement links TRBV5-6 to TRBJ2-2; TRBD1 might be the D (5 bases). Trimming shortened V by 3 bases and J by 4 bases, and 13 bases separated the two germline ends. The germline gives CDR1 SGHDT, CDR2 YYEEEE. CDR3 length: 15 residues. The CDR3 spells CASSSSGHPTGELFF. CDR3 bases: TGTGCCAGCAGCTCCTCCGGACATCCCACCGGGGAGCTGTTTTTT.

For this clone: The same CDR3 can be traced to other DNA sequences in this sample. The chain combines TRBV6-5 with TRBJ2-3, with no clear D. V was trimmed by 2 bases and J by 3 bases, leaving 3 bases between them. Germline CDR1 reads MNHEY; CDR2 reads SVGAGI. This CDR3 has 12 residues. The CDR3 DNA sequence: TGTGCCAGCAGTTACGGGACAGATACGCAGTATTTT. Protein product: CASSYGTDTQYF.

The chain is built from TRBV27 and TRBJ2-3; the D gene is possibly TRBD1 (5 bases). There are 14 residues in the CDR3. V was clipped by 5 bases and J by 3 bases, with 12 bases between them. Germline V lookup: CDR1 MNHEY, CDR2 SMNVEV (reference sequence). CDR3 sequence (DNA): TGTGCCAGCAGTCCCCGGGCAGGGACAGATACGCAGTATTTT. Amino acids: CASSPRAGTDTQYF.

V gene TRBV15 combines with J gene TRBJ2-1; 13 bases line up with TRBD2. J gave up 9 bases and V 0 bases, and 11 bases lay outside the gene matches. Germline V lookup: CDR1 LNHNV, CDR2 YYDKDF (reference sequence). The CDR3 covers 18 residues. The CDR3 region has the DNA TGTGCCACCAGCAGAGATCGACGGACTAGCGGGAGTCCGGTTGAGCAGTTCTTC. Translation: CATSRDRRTSGSPVEQFF.

This clone was observed a few times. The V gene is TRBV6-1, the J gene TRBJ2-7; D possibly corresponds to TRBD2 (6 bases). Germline lookup yields CDR1 MNHNS and CDR2 SASEGT. The CDR3 sequence is 15 residues long. The V gene lost 7 bases and the J gene lost 6 bases, with 22 bases spanning the gap. This CDR3 reads CASNFRDFLTSEQYF. The CDR3 DNA is TGTGCCAGCAATTTCCGGGACTTCCTCACCTCCGAGCAGTACTTC.

The gene calls are TRBV10-3 and TRBJ2-1; 12 bases align to TRBD2. The CDR3 is 15 amino acids. Unmatched junction bases numbered 4, after V lost 6 bases and J lost 4 bases. In germline, CDR1 is ENHRY, CDR2 SYGVKD. CDR3 region: CAIRAGLAGYNEQFF. DNA for the CDR3: TGTGCCATCAGGGCCGGACTAGCGGGATACAATGAGCAGTTCTTC.

The J gene is TRBJ2-3, the V gene TRBV2; D possibly matches TRBD1 or TRBD2 (5 bases each). V was pared by 9 bases and J by 1 base, with 17 bases between. CDR1 and CDR2 from the germline V gene are SNHLY and FYNNEI. CDR3 length equals 15 residues. CDR3: CASSSGTGRTDTQYF. The CDR3 nucleotides are TGTGCCAGTAGTTCCGGGACCGGCCGCACAGATACGCAGTATTTT.

The genes are TRBV18 and TRBJ2-2, with 11 bases aligning to TRBD1. The CDR3 runs to 15 residues. Germline CDR1 KGHSH, CDR2 LQKENI. The J segment lost 3 bases and the V segment lost 6 bases, leaving 3 bases of the junction unmatched. CDR3 in amino acids: CASSDRGLDTGELFF. The CDR3 DNA reads as TGTGCCAGCTCGGACAGGGGGCTTGACACCGGGGAGCTGTTTTTT.

V and J are TRBV12-2 and TRBJ1-3. TRBV12-2 is described as a pseudogene. The CDR3 has 14 residues. The CDR3 sequence is CASRFQGLGNTIYF. The CDR3 nucleotides read TGTGCAAGTCGTTTCCAGGGACTCGGAAACACCATATATTTT.

This chain links TRBV4-3 with TRBJ1-6, with D unresolved. Germline assignment: CDR1 LGHNA and CDR2 YSLEER. V lost 0 bases to trimming and J lost 8 bases, with 11 bases between them. CDR3 length: 15 amino acids. The CDR3 nucleotides read TGCGCCAGCAGCCAAGAACGGGGTTTGGATTCACCCCTCCACTTT. This codes for CASSQERGLDSPLHF.

This chain links TRBV7-9 with TRBJ2-3, with a weak D call TRBD2 (6 bases). Germline assignment: CDR1 SEHNR and CDR2 FQNEAQ (reference sequence). Trimming cost V 5 bases and J 3 bases, with 21 bases left between them. The CDR3 loop spans 17 amino acids. Written as DNA, the CDR3 is TGTGCCAGCAGCACCGGGACTGGGACCATGCGGACAGATACGCAGTATTTT. This codes for CASSTGTGTMRTDTQYF.

In this sample, this clone turned up once. The genes are TRBV9 and TRBJ2-7; 12 positions match TRBD2. J gave up 6 bases and V 3 bases, and 13 bases lay outside the gene matches. CDR3 length: 17 amino acids. Germline CDR1 reads SGDLS; CDR2 reads YYNGEE. Written as DNA, the CDR3 is TGTGCCAGCAGCGCGCCCCCCCTAGCGGGAGGGCCGTGCGAGCAGTACGTC. It yields the protein CASSAPPLAGGPCEQYV.

V usage is TRBV25-1 and J usage is TRBJ2-6, with D possibly matching TRBD1 (5 bases). The ends were cut back, 7 bases at V and 1 base at J, with 8 bases in the middle. Looked up from germline, CDR1 is MGHDK and CDR2 is SYGVNS. CDR3 length: 14 amino acids. CDR3 residues: CASTGQSGANVLTF. The CDR3 DNA is TGTGCCAGCACAGGGCAATCTGGGGCCAACGTCCTGACTTTC.

The chain couples TRBV30 to TRBJ2-7, with 9 bases aligning to TRBD2. The CDR3 has 16 residues. J lost 5 bases, V lost 1 base, and 12 bases had no gene match. CDR1 is GTSNPN, CDR2 SVGIG, per germline (reference sequence). CDR3 in DNA: TGTGCCTGGAGTGATTCGGCGGGAGGGCCGATCAACGAGCAGTACGTC. It yields the protein CAWSDSAGGPINEQYV.

The chain is built from TRBV6-5 and TRBJ2-1, with D hard to call. Per germline, CDR1 MNHEY and CDR2 SVGAGI. The V gene lost 3 bases and the J gene lost 7 bases, with 16 bases spanning the gap. CDR3 length: 15 residues. CDR3 in DNA: TGTGCCAGCAGTTATTCGGAAGTCCCCTCAAATGAGCAGTTCTTC. It is translated as CASSYSEVPSNEQFF.

This clone has a single count. V usage is TRBV10-3 and J usage is TRBJ2-2; maybe TRBD1 (5 bases). V dropped 8 bases and J dropped 4 bases, with 20 bases sitting between them. This CDR3 has 16 residues. The germline gives CDR1 ENHRY, CDR2 SYGVKD. CDR3 in amino acids: CAIPRRRGEGTGELFF. The CDR3, as DNA: TGTGCCATCCCCCGGAGAAGGGGCGAAGGCACCGGGGAGCTGTTTTTT.

The sample holds one count of this clone. This sequence joins TRBV27 and TRBJ2-6; no definite D call. The V and J ends lost 2 bases and 4 bases respectively, with 6 bases between them. From germline, CDR1 is MNHEY and CDR2 SMNVEV (reference sequence). The CDR3 sequence is 14 residues long. The CDR3 DNA is TGTGCCAGCAGTTTAGAATACGGGGCCAACGTCCTGACTTTC. Translated, it gives CASSLEYGANVLTF. Using reference TRBV27 and TRBJ2-6 for the parts outside the CDR3, the full variable domain is EAQVTQNPRYLITVTGKKLTVTCSQNMNHEYMSWYRQDPGLGLRQIYYSMNVEVTDKGDVPEGYKVSRKEKRNFPLILESPSPNQTSLYFCASSLEYGANVLTFGAGSRLTVL.

The V and J genes are TRBV9 and TRBJ2-5; 8 bases map to TRBD1. Trimming cost V 4 bases and J 2 bases; bases outside gene matches: 7. Per the germline V gene, CDR1 is SGDLS and CDR2 is YYNGEE. The CDR3 loop spans 15 amino acids. The CDR3 loop is CASSPTRTGQETQYF. The CDR3, as DNA: TGTGCCAGCAGCCCAACAAGGACAGGGCAAGAGACCCAGTACTTC.

This chain uses TRBV6-4 with TRBJ2-1; D is possibly TRBD1 (6 bases). This CDR3 contains 14 residues. The germline CDR1 and CDR2 sequences are MRHNA and SNTAGT. Trimming shortened V by 3 bases and J by 6 bases, and 12 bases separated the two germline ends. The CDR3 sequence: CASSDPIQGNEQFF. CDR3 sequence (DNA): TGTGCCAGCAGTGATCCGATACAGGGCAATGAGCAGTTCTTC.

This clone was counted a few times. The chain has TRBV2 and TRBJ1-5; no clear D. The CDR3 has 14 amino acids. CDR1 and CDR2 (germline): SNHLY, FYNNEI. The germline V and J ends were trimmed by 6 bases and 9 bases, with 18 bases remaining between them. The CDR3 reads CASRRTMFAGPQHF. Here the CDR3 DNA reads TGTGCCAGCAGGAGGACTATGTTTGCGGGGCCCCAGCATTTT.